What follows are 3 T cell receptor beta chains derived from one specimen sequenced in a study of tumor-infiltrating lymphocytes in primary liver carcinoma. A primer matching the constant region was used to make TCR beta cDNA from 450 to 550 ng of total RNA. ARM-PCR was slightly modified, and three nested multiplex PCR rounds with it gave rise to the TCR beta libraries. Both of the initial two PCR rounds ran for approximately 11 cycles and employed TRBV1-TRBV30 forward primers alongside a C-beta reverse primer. TCRdb used MiXCR to reprocess the multiplex PCR reads, holding one entry per CDR3 protein. The sample includes 250,000 to 350,000 distinct CDR3 sequences, around three fifths of them seen just once. Unsorted whole blood supplied the RNA, and germline DNA was extracted too. The sequenced material came from peripheral blood. These receptor sequences come from a woman younger than 45 with primary liver carcinoma and hepatitis B virus infection.

With respect to this clonotype: This CDR3 is missing its conserved last phenylalanine or tryptophan, likely due to a read error. No DNA is shown, since the ends of the CDR3 on it are uncertain; the CDR3 is the one TCRdb lists. The chain links TRBV29-1 to TRBJ1-1. The germline gives CDR1 SQVTM, CDR2 ANQGSEA. From its first to its last residue, the CDR3 has 12 amino acids. CDR3 sequence reads: CNVGHRNTEALS.

This chain uses TRBV11-2 with TRBJ1-5, with D maybe TRBD1 (6 bases). This CDR3 is built from 16 residues. Germline V gene sequence: CDR1 SGHAT, CDR2 FQNNGV. Trimming shortened V by 5 bases and J by 4 bases, and 18 bases separated the two germline ends. CDR3: CASSLKGGLMNQPQHF. The CDR3 coding sequence is TGTGCCAGCAGCCTAAAAGGGGGACTGATGAATCAGCCCCAGCATTTT.

The rearrangement uses TRBV5-1 and TRBJ2-3, with TRBD2 matching 10 bases. Germline CDR1 is SGHRS and CDR2 is YFSETQ. The J segment lost 3 bases and the V segment lost 0 bases, leaving 7 bases of the junction unmatched. The CDR3 is made up of 17 amino acids. CDR3 DNA: TGCGCCAGCAGCTTGGCGTCTAGCGGGAGATTAACAGATACGCAGTATTTT. This encodes CASSLASSGRLTDTQYF.